The 18 T cell receptor beta chains presented below share a single source sample, sequenced in a study of control samples from healthy donors and cancer patients. Measured with immunoSEQ multiplex PCR; TCRdb has only the in-frame clones, and not every one. The repertoire holds about 20,000 clones, 86% seen once, with 11% in the top ten. Sequenced input: PBMCs. Receptors were obtained from a woman aged 70-85 years with colorectal cancer.

The chain joins TRBV9 to TRBJ1-3; 7 bases are shared with TRBD1. The CDR3 has 15 amino acids. Germline-derived CDR1 and CDR2 are SGDLS and YYNGEE. V dropped 0 bases and J dropped 3; count of bases not matched to a gene: 3. The CDR3 is CASSVGSGGGNTIYF. The CDR3 nucleotides read TGTGCCAGCAGCGTAGGCTCAGGGGGTGGAAACACCATATATTTT.

V gene TRBV5-6 combines with J gene TRBJ1-1; D not certain. There are 12 residues in the CDR3. Germline V lookup: CDR1 SGHDT, CDR2 YYEEEE. Trimming removed 3 bases from V and 6 bases from J, with 9 bases in between. This CDR3 is CASSWMRAEAFF. The CDR3 DNA reads TGTGCCAGCAGCTGGATGAGAGCTGAAGCTTTCTTT.

The chain joins TRBV27 to TRBJ1-3, with 7 positions matching TRBD1. The V and J ends lost 3 bases and 3 bases, in that order; junction bases with no gene match: 5. Germline CDR1 is MNHEY and CDR2 is SMNVEV (reference sequence). The CDR3 totals 15 residues. In DNA, the CDR3 is TGTGCCAGCAGTTTGGAGGGGGCGTATGGAAACACCATATATTTT. As protein: CASSLEGAYGNTIYF.

DNA for the CDR3: TGTGCCAGCAGCTGGGACAATTACGAGCAGTACTTC. Protein product: CASSWDNYEQYF. The V and J genes are TRBV6-5 and TRBJ2-7; maybe TRBD1 (6 bases). V lost 6 bases and J 4 bases, leaving 10 bases between the germline ends. The germline gives CDR1 MNHEY, CDR2 SVGAGI. CDR3 length: 12 amino acids.

The V gene is TRBV12-3 or TRBV12-4, the J gene TRBJ2-7; D not certain. The CDR3 spans 11 residues. V dropped 8 bases and J dropped 2 bases, with 7 bases sitting between them. The CDR3 sequence: CASGSAYEQYF. The CDR3 coding sequence is TGTGCCAGCGGAAGTGCCTACGAGCAGTACTTC.

The rearrangement joins TRBV5-4 to TRBJ2-3; 8 bases are shared with TRBD1. With V trimmed by 9 bases and J by 0 bases, 3 bases remained unmatched. CDR1 SGHNT and CDR2 YYREEE come from the germline V gene (reference sequence). The CDR3 totals 13 residues. CDR3 in amino acids: CATRDRSTDTQYF. CDR3 nucleotides: TGTGCCACCCGGGACAGGAGCACAGATACGCAGTATTTT.

The gene calls are TRBV7-9 and TRBJ2-7; possibly TRBD1 for D (5 bases). CDR1 is SEHNR and CDR2 is FQNEAQ in the germline V gene (reference sequence). CDR3 length equals 14 residues. The ends were cut back, 2 bases at V and 2 bases at J, with 10 bases in the middle. DNA for the CDR3: TGTGCCAGCAGCTTACAGGGTAGGACCTACGAGCAGTACTTC. Its translation is CASSLQGRTYEQYF.

The chain couples TRBV11-3 to TRBJ2-2, with D uncertain. CDR3 length equals 13 residues. V was cut by 4 bases and J by 2 bases, with 5 bases left in between. The germline CDR1 and CDR2 sequences are SGHNT and YENEEA. The CDR3: CASSSPNTGELFF. DNA for the CDR3: TGTGCCAGCAGCTCACCAAACACCGGGGAGCTGTTTTTT.

The chain recombines TRBV3-1 (or the pseudogene TRBV3-2) with TRBJ2-2, with D perhaps being TRBD1 or TRBD2 (5 bases each). The CDR3 covers 15 residues. Germline V gives CDR1 LGHDT, CDR2 YNNKEL (reference sequence). V lost 7 bases, J lost 2 bases, and 14 bases lay in between. The CDR3 loop is CASKRGALNTGELFF. For the CDR3, the DNA is TGTGCCAGCAAAAGGGGAGCCCTCAACACCGGGGAGCTGTTTTTT.

The chain employs TRBV5-1 and TRBJ1-4, with D perhaps matching TRBD1 (5 bases). This CDR3 has 15 amino acids. CDR1 is SGHRS, CDR2 YFSETQ, per germline. Trimming removed 0 bases from V and 8 bases from J, with 14 bases in between. CDR3 residues: CASSLVSGSYEKLFF. DNA of the CDR3: TGCGCCAGCAGCTTGGTTTCAGGGAGTTACGAAAAACTGTTTTTT.

This clone occurred a few times. This rearrangement joins TRBV7-9 to TRBJ1-2; D is unresolved. The V and J ends lost 4 bases and 6 bases respectively, with 9 bases between them. Germline assignment: CDR1 SEHNR and CDR2 FQNEAQ (reference sequence). The CDR3 loop spans 12 amino acids. The CDR3 DNA follows: TGTGCCAGCAGCTCCAGCTCGGATGGCTACACCTTC. This encodes CASSSSSDGYTF.

The rearrangement joins TRBV27 to TRBJ1-6; weak D call: TRBD1 (6 bases). V lost 3 bases and J 10 bases, leaving 13 bases between the germline ends. The CDR3 sequence is 14 residues long. Germline V CDR1 and CDR2: MNHEY, SMNVEV (reference sequence). CDR3 loop: CASSLRGGGSPLHF. The CDR3 DNA is TGTGCCAGCAGTTTGCGAGGGGGAGGATCACCCCTCCACTTT.

This chain uses TRBV10-3 with TRBJ2-1; a weak D match, TRBD1 (6 bases). This CDR3 contains 13 residues. Trimming removed 7 bases at V and 8 bases at J, with 15 bases between. Germline V lookup: CDR1 ENHRY, CDR2 SYGVKD. DNA for the CDR3: TGTGCCATCAAGGGGGTAGGAGGCCATGAGCAGTTCTTC. Its protein product is CAIKGVGGHEQFF.

This clone was observed once. The chain recombines TRBV7-2 with TRBJ2-1; 8 bases are shared with TRBD2. The CDR3 is 16 residues long. Germline V gene sequence: CDR1 SGHTA, CDR2 FQGNSA. The trim removed 1 base at V and 7 bases at J, leaving 9 bases unmatched. The CDR3 is CASSLVSGLVANEQFF. For the CDR3, the DNA is TGTGCCAGCAGCTTAGTGTCGGGACTAGTGGCAAATGAGCAGTTCTTC.

The V and J genes are TRBV24-1 and TRBJ2-3, with a weak D call TRBD1 (5 bases). This CDR3 is 15 amino acids long. V was clipped by 4 bases and J by 1 base, with 11 bases between them. CDR1 is KGHDR and CDR2 is SFDVKD in the germline V gene. Here the CDR3 reads CATSDPGRGTDTQYF. Here the CDR3 DNA reads TGTGCCACCAGTGACCCAGGCAGGGGCACAGATACGCAGTATTTT.

V and J are TRBV15 and TRBJ1-1; 7 bases align to TRBD1. V lost 6 bases, J lost 8 bases, and 12 bases stayed unmatched. This CDR3 region has 14 residues. Germline-derived CDR1 and CDR2 are LNHNV and YYDKDF (reference sequence). The CDR3 region has the DNA TGTGCCACCAGGCCGGTACAGGGCAGGGGGGAAGCTTTCTTT. This sequence encodes CATRPVQGRGEAFF.

The chain is built from TRBV6-5 and TRBJ1-5; TRBD1 might be the D (5 bases). CDR1 is MNHEY and CDR2 is SVGAGI in the germline V gene. The CDR3 spans 15 residues. Trimming removed 0 bases at V and 7 bases at J, with 13 bases between. The CDR3 spells CASSYSPTGDQPQHF. CDR3 nucleotide sequence: TGTGCCAGCAGTTACTCTCCCACGGGGGACCAGCCCCAGCATTTT.

The V gene is TRBV14, the J gene TRBJ2-7; the D is unclear. Germline CDR1 SGHDN, CDR2 FVKESK. The CDR3 contains 13 residues. Trimming removed 6 bases from V and 7 bases from J, with 16 bases in between. The CDR3 sequence: CASRLARHGEQYF. The DNA for the CDR3 is TGTGCCAGCAGGTTAGCCAGGCATGGGGAGCAGTACTTC.